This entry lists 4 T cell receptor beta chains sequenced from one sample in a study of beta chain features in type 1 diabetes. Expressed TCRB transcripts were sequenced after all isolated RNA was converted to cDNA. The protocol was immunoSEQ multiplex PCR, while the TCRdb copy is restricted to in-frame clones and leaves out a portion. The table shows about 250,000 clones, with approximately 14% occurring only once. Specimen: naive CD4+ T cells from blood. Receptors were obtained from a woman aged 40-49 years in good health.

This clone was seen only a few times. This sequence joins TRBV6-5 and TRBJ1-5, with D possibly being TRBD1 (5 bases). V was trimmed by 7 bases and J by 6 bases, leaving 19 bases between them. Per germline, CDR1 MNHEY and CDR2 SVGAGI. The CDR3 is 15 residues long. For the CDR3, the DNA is TGTGCCAGCACTCCGACAGTCACTCAGGGTCAGCCCCAGCATTTT. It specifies CASTPTVTQGQPQHF.

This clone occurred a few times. Here the CDR3 DNA reads TGCGCCAGCAGCTTGGGAGGGATGGACGGAGCTTTCTTT. The encoded protein is CASSLGGMDGAFF. V usage is TRBV5-1 and J usage is TRBJ1-1; D unclear. The CDR3 extends over 13 amino acids. Per the germline V gene, CDR1 is SGHRS and CDR2 is YFSETQ. The germline V and J ends were trimmed by 0 bases and 10 bases, with 13 bases remaining between them.

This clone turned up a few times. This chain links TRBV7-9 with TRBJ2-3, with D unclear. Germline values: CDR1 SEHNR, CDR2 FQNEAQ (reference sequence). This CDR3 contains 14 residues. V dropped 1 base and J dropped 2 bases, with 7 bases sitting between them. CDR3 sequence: CASSLVSYTDTQYF. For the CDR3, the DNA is TGTGCCAGCAGCTTAGTTAGCTACACAGATACGCAGTATTTT.

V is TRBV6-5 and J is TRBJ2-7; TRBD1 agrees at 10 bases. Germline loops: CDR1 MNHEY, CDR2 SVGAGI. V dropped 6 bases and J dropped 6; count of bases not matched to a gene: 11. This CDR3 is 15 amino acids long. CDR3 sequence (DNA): TGTGCCAGCAGCGGCACCGGGACAGGGGTCCCCGAGCAGTACTTC. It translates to CASSGTGTGVPEQYF.